The 27 T cell receptor beta chains presented below share a single source sample, sequenced in a study of T cell changes during pregnancy in multiple sclerosis. Data came from immunoSEQ multiplex PCR; TCRdb stores just in-frame clones and leaves some out. The sample comprises 25,000 to 30,000 clones, 85% of which are singletons, and roughly 8.5% rests with the top ten. Specimen: CD8+ T cells from peripheral blood mononuclear cells, collected after pregnancy. The receptor set was obtained from a female donor with multiple sclerosis, enrolled in a pregnancy study.

The chain carries TRBV5-8 and TRBJ1-3, with TRBD1 matching 8 bases. CDR1 SGHTS and CDR2 YDEGEE come from the germline V gene. The J segment lost 0 bases and the V segment lost 4 bases, leaving 3 bases of the junction unmatched. The CDR3 covers 15 residues. The CDR3 here is CASSRDRNSGNTIYF. Written as DNA, the CDR3 is TGTGCCAGCAGCCGGGACAGGAACTCTGGAAACACCATATATTTT.

The chain uses TRBV6-4 and TRBJ2-2; TRBD2 aligns across 8 bases. The V gene's germline CDR1 is MRHNA and CDR2 SNTAGT. This CDR3 is built from 15 residues. The V segment lost 0 bases and the J segment 3 bases; nucleotides outside the gene matches: 0. DNA of the CDR3: TGTGCCAGCAGTGACTCGACTAGCGACACCGGGGAGCTGTTTTTT. Translation: CASSDSTSDTGELFF.

The chain couples TRBV16 to TRBJ2-7, with a tentative D call TRBD2 (5 bases). The CDR3 runs to 12 residues. The V and J ends lost 2 bases and 6 bases respectively, with 8 bases between them. CDR1 and CDR2 from the germline V gene are KGHSY and FQNENV. Written as DNA, the CDR3 is TGTGCCAGCAGCCAAGAGGGAGTCGAGCAGTACTTC. Its protein is CASSQEGVEQYF. The full variable domain, rest sourced from reference TRBV16 and TRBJ2-7, is GEEVAQTPKHLVRGEGQKAKLYCAPIKGHSYVFWYQQVLKNEFKFLISFQNENVFDETGMPKERFSAKCLPNSPCSLEIQATKLEDSAVYFCASSQEGVEQYFGPGTRLTVT.

This clone was recorded at least ten times. V gene TRBV2 combines with J gene TRBJ2-7; the match to TRBD2 covers 11 bases. Trimming at V came to 8 bases and at J to 3 bases, leaving 6 bases not matched to a gene. Looked up from germline, CDR1 is SNHLY and CDR2 is FYNNEI. The CDR3 is 14 amino acids. CDR3 DNA sequence: TGTGCCAGCTCCTCTCTAGCGGGGGGCTACGAGCAGTACTTC. Its translation: CASSSLAGGYEQYF.

This clone was seen more than once but under ten times. This chain uses TRBV6-4 with TRBJ2-1, with D possibly matching TRBD2 (5 bases). Germline V gives CDR1 MRHNA, CDR2 SNTAGT. CDR3 length equals 13 residues. The V gene lost 0 bases and the J gene lost 7 bases, with 7 bases spanning the gap. CDR3 protein: CASSDSPGNEQFF. Here the CDR3 DNA reads TGTGCCAGCAGTGACTCGCCGGGGAATGAGCAGTTCTTC.

This clone appeared once. The chain combines TRBV27 with TRBJ2-7; TRBD2 matches at 9 bases. CDR1 is MNHEY and CDR2 is SMNVEV in the germline V gene (reference sequence). Trimming removed 3 bases from V and 4 bases from J; junction bases left unmatched: 10. The CDR3 has 16 amino acids. CDR3 nucleotides: TGTGCCAGCAGTTTTAGCAGCGGGGGGCTGGTGTACGAGCAGTACTTC. Protein: CASSFSSGGLVYEQYF.

The V gene is TRBV27, the J gene TRBJ2-2; no clear D. Trimming left V 8 bases short and J 7 bases short, with 14 bases between. Germline values: CDR1 MNHEY, CDR2 SMNVEV (reference sequence). The CDR3 sequence is 13 residues long. The CDR3 loop reads CASYDGGGGELFF. DNA for the CDR3: TGTGCCAGCTACGACGGTGGCGGCGGGGAGCTGTTTTTT.

The chain couples TRBV5-1 to TRBJ1-2; 8 positions match TRBD1. V lost 3 bases to trimming and J lost 7 bases; unmatched junction nucleotides: 8. The CDR3 sequence is 14 residues long. The germline V gene has CDR1 SGHRS and CDR2 YFSETQ. CDR3 coding DNA: TGCGCCAGCAGCTGGCAGGGGGCGGCGTCTGGCTACACCTTC. It codes for CASSWQGAASGYTF. Variable domain in full (rest from reference TRBV5-1 and TRBJ1-2): KAGVTQTPRYLIKTRGQQVTLSCSPISGHRSVSWYQQTPGQGLQFLFEYFSETQRNKGNFPGRFSGRQFSNSRSEMNVSTLELGDSALYLCASSWQGAASGYTFGSGTRLTVV.

This chain links TRBV19 with TRBJ2-5; TRBD1 aligns across 7 bases. CDR3 length: 14 residues. J was trimmed by 0 bases and V by 8 bases; bases with no gene match: 6. Germline V gives CDR1 LNHDA, CDR2 SQIVND (reference sequence). This CDR3 is CASALQGDQETQYF. The CDR3, as DNA: TGTGCCAGTGCACTCCAGGGGGACCAAGAGACCCAGTACTTC.

The J gene is TRBJ2-7, the V gene TRBV5-1, with TRBD1 identical over 10 bases. V gave up 1 base and J gave up 6 bases; unmatched junction bases: 7. There are 15 residues in the CDR3. Germline V gives CDR1 SGHRS, CDR2 YFSETQ. The CDR3 DNA reads as TGCGCCAGCAGCTTGACCCGACAGGGGGCTGGCGAGCAGTACTTC. It translates to CASSLTRQGAGEQYF.

The genes are TRBV11-3 and TRBJ1-1; D is possibly TRBD1 (6 bases). The CDR3 consists of 14 residues. V was pared by 1 base and J by 4 bases, with 10 bases between. Per the germline V gene, CDR1 is SGHNT and CDR2 is YENEEA. For the CDR3, the DNA is TGTGCCAGCAGCTTAGGAGGACAGAGCACTGAAGCTTTCTTT. It specifies CASSLGGQSTEAFF. The variable domain in full, with the rest retrieved from reference TRBV11-3 and TRBJ1-1, is EAGVVQSPRYKIIEKKQPVAFWCNPISGHNTLYWYLQNLGQGPELLIRYENEEAVDDSQLPKDRFSAERLKGVDSTLKIQPAELGDSAVYLCASSLGGQSTEAFFGQGTRLTVV.

The V and J genes are TRBV14 and TRBJ1-4, with D possibly matching TRBD1 (5 bases). Trimming removed 1 base at V and 5 bases at J, with 11 bases between. This CDR3 comprises 15 residues. Per germline, CDR1 SGHDN and CDR2 FVKESK. CDR3 protein: CASSQGTGPNEKLFF. Written as DNA, the CDR3 is TGTGCCAGCAGCCAAGGAACAGGCCCAAATGAAAAACTGTTTTTT.

CDR3 protein: CASSQNHGGYVAYEQYF. The CDR3 region has the DNA TGTGCCAGCAGCCAAAATCATGGGGGGTACGTCGCCTACGAGCAGTACTTC. The chain is built from TRBV14 and TRBJ2-7; TRBD2 might be the D (6 bases). CDR3 size: 17 residues. Germline values: CDR1 SGHDN, CDR2 FVKESK. The germline V and J ends were trimmed by 2 bases and 2 bases, with 19 bases remaining between them.

The chain carries TRBV7-8 and TRBJ2-3; D unresolved. This CDR3 contains 16 residues. Germline CDR1 is SGHVS and CDR2 is FQNEAQ. Trimming took 5 bases from V and 6 from J, leaving 21 bases between them. CDR3 DNA: TGTGCCAGCAGCCACCTCGAGGATCGGTTATCGGATACGCAGTATTTT. Translation gives CASSHLEDRLSDTQYF.

This clone was seen more than once but under ten times. The chain couples TRBV9 to TRBJ2-3; D is perhaps TRBD1 (5 bases). The germline V and J ends were trimmed by 0 bases and 0 bases, with 8 bases remaining between them. This CDR3 spans 15 amino acids. Germline V gives CDR1 SGDLS, CDR2 YYNGEE. This CDR3 is CASSVGRGSTDTQYF. The CDR3, as DNA: TGTGCCAGCAGCGTAGGTAGGGGTAGCACAGATACGCAGTATTTT.

By proportion, this clone is medium-sized. The chain has TRBV4-3 and TRBJ1-2; D is possibly TRBD1 (6 bases). Trimming took 2 bases from V and 4 from J, leaving 11 bases between them. The CDR3 is 14 residues long. The V gene's germline CDR1 is LGHNA and CDR2 YSLEER. This CDR3 reads CASSQSDRIYGYTF. CDR3 in DNA: TGCGCCAGCAGCCAAAGCGACAGGATCTATGGCTACACCTTC.

The chain joins TRBV6-5 to TRBJ1-1; possible D gene TRBD1, 6 bases. The CDR3 sequence is 12 residues long. Per the germline V gene, CDR1 is MNHEY and CDR2 is SVGAGI. The V and J ends lost 6 bases and 1 base respectively, with 6 bases between them. CDR3 region: CASRQGNTEAFF. CDR3 nucleotide sequence: TGTGCCAGCAGACAGGGGAACACTGAAGCTTTCTTT.

The gene calls are TRBV4-1 and TRBJ1-1; D unclear. The germline V gene encodes CDR1 MGHRA and CDR2 YSYEKL. CDR3 length: 15 residues. V dropped 2 bases and J dropped 1 base, with 11 bases sitting between them. CDR3 nucleotides: TGCGCCAGCAGCCAACCGGCCAGAGGGAACACTGAAGCTTTCTTT. Protein product: CASSQPARGNTEAFF.

The gene calls are TRBV6-5 and TRBJ1-1, with 9 bases matching TRBD1. The V segment lost 6 bases and the J segment 7 bases; nucleotides outside the gene matches: 9. This CDR3 region has 14 residues. Germline CDR1 reads MNHEY; CDR2 reads SVGAGI. The CDR3 region is CASSEDRGPLEAFF. In DNA, the CDR3 is TGTGCCAGCAGCGAGGACAGGGGACCTCTTGAAGCTTTCTTT.

The V call is TRBV7-2, the J call TRBJ1-6; D might be TRBD1 (5 bases). V was pared by 2 bases and J by 14 bases, with 25 bases between. The V gene's germline CDR1 is SGHTA and CDR2 FQGNSA. The CDR3 loop spans 17 amino acids. Here the CDR3 DNA reads TGTGCCAGCAGCTTAATCGCCAGGTGGGAGGGCCCGGGGGCCCTCCACTTT. Encoded protein: CASSLIARWEGPGALHF.

In DNA form, the CDR3 reads TGTGCCAGCAGCTATGTCGGCGGGGGGGCACCAGAGACCCAGTACTTC. Translation gives CASSYVGGGAPETQYF. V and J are TRBV5-4 and TRBJ2-5; TRBD2 matches at 9 bases. The CDR3 totals 16 residues. Germline assignment: CDR1 SGHNT and CDR2 YYREEE (reference sequence). J was trimmed by 4 bases and V by 3 bases; bases with no gene match: 10.

The CDR3 coding sequence is TGTGCCAGCAGTTACTCGGCAGGGGCCCGGGACTACGAGCAGTACTTC. This codes for CASSYSAGARDYEQYF. The J gene is TRBJ2-7, the V gene TRBV6-5, with a tentative D call TRBD1 (6 bases). This CDR3 has 16 amino acids. V was pared by 0 bases and J by 3 bases, with 15 bases between. Germline loops: CDR1 MNHEY, CDR2 SVGAGI.

This rearrangement joins TRBV30 to TRBJ2-7; 9 bases fit TRBD1. Germline trimming cut 0 bases from V and 2 bases from J; bases unmatched to any gene: 5. Per germline, CDR1 GTSNPN and CDR2 SVGIG (reference sequence). The CDR3 runs to 15 residues. The CDR3 DNA reads TGTGCCTGGAGTGTAGGGACAGGGCGAACCTACGAGCAGTACTTC. Amino acids: CAWSVGTGRTYEQYF.

As DNA, the CDR3 is TGTGCCAGCAGTCCCCCGGGGGGGCTGCCGGGCTACACCTTC. As protein: CASSPPGGLPGYTF. The chain carries TRBV11-2 and TRBJ1-2; possibly TRBD1 for D (6 bases). Germline CDR1 and CDR2: SGHAT and FQNNGV. V shed 6 bases and J shed 8 bases, with 19 bases lying between them. This CDR3 is 14 amino acids long.

V and J are TRBV15 and TRBJ2-1, with D possibly matching TRBD1 (5 bases). Germline values: CDR1 LNHNV, CDR2 YYDKDF (reference sequence). V was clipped by 5 bases and J by 0 bases, with 11 bases between them. The CDR3 contains 15 residues. CDR3 sequence (DNA): TGTGCCACCAGCCCTGACAGTAACTCCTACAATGAGCAGTTCTTC. As protein: CATSPDSNSYNEQFF.

The V call is TRBV25-1, the J call TRBJ2-2; 8 bases align to TRBD1. This CDR3 has 17 amino acids. The trim removed 3 bases at V and 4 bases at J, leaving 10 bases unmatched. Germline V gene lookup returns CDR1 MGHDK and CDR2 SYGVNS. CDR3 nucleotides: TGTGCCAGCAGTGATCAGACAGGGGCTAAACGCACCGGGGAGCTGTTTTTT. This translates into CASSDQTGAKRTGELFF.

The J gene is TRBJ1-4, the V gene TRBV6-1; D not certain. This CDR3 has 14 residues. V lost 2 bases, J lost 8 bases, and 12 bases lay in between. Germline loops: CDR1 MNHNS, CDR2 SASEGT. CDR3: CASSESGLPEKLFF. For the CDR3, the DNA is TGTGCCAGCAGTGAATCGGGATTACCGGAAAAACTGTTTTTT.